There are a few counts of the clone carrying this TCR beta chain. Generated by immunoSEQ multiplex PCR, the TCRdb table keeps only in-frame clones and is missing some. The data show 200,000 or so clones, around nine tenths seen once. The CDR3 contains 16 residues. Trimming took 5 bases from V and 1 from J, leaving 21 bases between them. Germline assignment: CDR1 SQVTM and CDR2 ANQGSEA. This specimen comes from a study of blood T cell repertoires in COVID-19. The sequence came from a woman in her 30s who had been exposed to COVID-19. The sequencing sample was made of PBMCs or T cells enriched from blood (not recorded which). This chain links TRBV29-1 with TRBJ2-7; possible D gene TRBD1, 5 bases. This CDR3 is CSVSNPQGLGSYEQYF. CDR3 nucleotides: TGCAGCGTTTCGAACCCTCAGGGTCTGGGATCCTACGAGCAGTACTTC.